The sequence of this T cell receptor beta chain was determined in a study of CD8+ T cells in alopecia areata. It was cDNA, reverse transcribed from extracted RNA, that served as the sequencing template. Only in-frame clones appear in the TCRdb table, and some are missing; sequencing was by immunoSEQ multiplex PCR. The data contain 100,000 to 150,000 clones, about two fifths of them singletons. This clone was seen a handful of times. Germline V CDR1 and CDR2: SQVTM, ANQGSEA. The CDR3 sequence is 13 residues long. Losses at the gene ends were 7 bases for V and 2 bases for J; bases not matched to a gene: 7. Alopecia areata patients had lesional scalp punch biopsies and peripheral blood taken from them.

What was sequenced was CD4+ T cells sorted from blood. The chain joins TRBV29-1 to TRBJ2-5; 7 bases map to TRBD2. The sequence was collected from a human donor with alopecia areata. CDR3 nucleotide sequence: TGCAGCGCGGCCCGGCGGGAGCAAGAGACCCAGTACTTC. Its translation: CSAARREQETQYF.